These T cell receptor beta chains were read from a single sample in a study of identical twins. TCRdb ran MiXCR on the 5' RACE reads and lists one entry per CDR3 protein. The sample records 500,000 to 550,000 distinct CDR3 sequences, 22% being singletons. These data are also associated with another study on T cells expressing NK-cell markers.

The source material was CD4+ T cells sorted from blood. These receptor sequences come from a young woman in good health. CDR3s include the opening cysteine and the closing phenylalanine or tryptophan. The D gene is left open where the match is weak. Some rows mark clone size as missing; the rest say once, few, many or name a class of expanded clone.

CDR3: CASSEVGQGRKLYF
DNA: TGTGCCAGCAGTGAGGTGGGACAGGGACGGAAACTATACTTC
size: NA
D: TRBD1
J: TRBJ2-7
V: TRBV28

CDR3: CSANTDEQYF
DNA: TGCAGCGCCAACACGGACGAGCAGTACTTC
size: few
D: NA
J: TRBJ2-7
V: TRBV29-1

CDR3: CSARDLIGYNEQFF
DNA: TGCAGTGCTAGAGATCTGATCGGGTACAATGAGCAGTTCTTC
size: few
D: NA
J: TRBJ2-1
V: TRBV20-1

CDR3: CASSLLETQYF
DNA: TGTGCCAGCAGTTTATTAGAGACCCAGTACTTC
size: many
D: NA
J: TRBJ2-5
V: TRBV12-3/TRBV12-4

CDR3: CASSFSATNEKLFF
DNA: TGTGCCAGCAGCTTTTCCGCAACTAATGAAAAACTGTTTTTT
size: few
D: NA
J: TRBJ1-4
V: TRBV7-2

CDR3: CASRETGGPYNEQFF
DNA: TGTGCCAGCAGGGAGACAGGGGGCCCCTACAATGAGCAGTTCTTC
size: few
D: TRBD1
J: TRBJ2-1
V: TRBV12-3/TRBV12-4

CDR3: CASSIRGSYNEQFF
DNA: TGTGCCAGCAGTATTAGGGGCTCCTACAATGAGCAGTTCTTC
size: few
D: NA
J: TRBJ2-1
V: TRBV6-1

CDR3: CASSHQMGQGEGGYTF
DNA: TGTGCCAGCAGCCACCAAATGGGACAGGGAGAGGGTGGCTACACCTTC
size: NA
D: TRBD1
J: TRBJ1-2
V: TRBV12-3/TRBV12-4

CDR3: CAISVERDAYEQYF
DNA: TGTGCCATCAGTGTTGAGCGAGATGCCTACGAGCAGTACTTC
size: NA
D: NA
J: TRBJ2-7
V: TRBV10-3

CDR3: CATVAGGRPSTDTQYF
DNA: TGTGCCACCGTAGCGGGGGGCCGCCCTAGCACAGATACGCAGTATTTT
size: few
D: TRBD2
J: TRBJ2-3
V: TRBV10-3

CDR3: CASSQGTGGSNQPQHF
DNA: TGCGCCAGCAGCCAGGGGACAGGGGGAAGCAATCAGCCCCAGCATTTT
size: NA
D: TRBD1
J: TRBJ1-5
V: TRBV5-1

CDR3: CASSERQGRSTDTQYF
DNA: TGTGCCAGCAGCGAACGACAGGGGAGAAGCACAGATACGCAGTATTTT
size: few
D: NA
J: TRBJ2-3
V: TRBV21-1

CDR3: CASSLDRGEFNSPLHF
DNA: TGTGCCAGCAGCTTGGACAGGGGGGAATTTAATTCACCCCTCCACTTT
size: NA
D: TRBD1
J: TRBJ1-6
V: TRBV7-6

CDR3: CSVNARGSVGTQYF
DNA: TGCAGCGTTAACGCGCGGGGTAGCGTTGGTACGCAGTATTTT
size: NA
D: NA
J: TRBJ2-3
V: TRBV29-1

CDR3: CASSRGRAPDTQYF
DNA: TGTGCCAGCAGCCGCGGGAGGGCCCCAGATACGCAGTATTTT
size: NA
D: TRBD2
J: TRBJ2-3
V: TRBV7-2

CDR3: CASSWDTGANVLTF
DNA: TGTGCCAGCAGTTGGGACACTGGGGCCAACGTCCTGACTTTC
size: many
D: NA
J: TRBJ2-6
V: TRBV12-3/TRBV12-4

CDR3: CATSSRQGGKDRTEAFF
DNA: TGTGCCACCAGCTCAAGACAGGGAGGGAAGGATAGGACTGAAGCTTTCTTT
size: few
D: TRBD1
J: TRBJ1-1
V: TRBV15

CDR3: CSATQDHIYGYTF
DNA: TGCAGTGCTACCCAGGACCACATCTATGGCTACACCTTC
size: NA
D: NA
J: TRBJ1-2
V: TRBV20-1

CDR3: CASSSDGLYGYTF
DNA: TGTGCCAGCAGCTCCGACGGACTCTATGGCTACACCTTC
size: few
D: NA
J: TRBJ1-2
V: TRBV9

CDR3: CASNRDRLYEQYF
DNA: TGTGCTTCGAACCGGGACAGACTGTACGAGCAGTACTTC
size: NA
D: TRBD1
J: TRBJ2-7
V: TRBV5-5

CDR3: CASSERTGISYEQYF
DNA: TGTGCCAGCAGTGAAAGGACGGGGATCTCCTACGAGCAGTACTTC
size: NA
D: NA
J: TRBJ2-7
V: TRBV6-1

CDR3: CATSAERDEQFF
DNA: TGTGCCACCAGCGCGGAGAGGGATGAGCAGTTCTTC
size: NA
D: NA
J: TRBJ2-1
V: TRBV15

CDR3: CASSFRVSGRADDTQYF
DNA: TGTGCCAGCAGCTTTAGGGTTAGCGGGAGGGCCGACGATACGCAGTATTTT
size: few
D: TRBD2
J: TRBJ2-3
V: TRBV7-2

CDR3: CASSSPTREQYF
DNA: TGTGCCAGCAGCTCCCCCACCCGCGAGCAGTACTTC
size: few
D: NA
J: TRBJ2-7
V: TRBV11-2

CDR3: CASSVGPATDTQYF
DNA: TGTGCCAGCAGCGTAGGCCCAGCCACAGATACGCAGTATTTT
size: NA
D: NA
J: TRBJ2-3
V: TRBV9

CDR3: CATSRDRRRAEGKLFF
DNA: TGTGCCACCAGCAGAGATAGACGGAGAGCTGAAGGGAAACTGTTTTTT
size: few
D: NA
J: TRBJ1-4
V: TRBV15

CDR3: CASSLGGTEVYGYTF
DNA: TGCGCCAGCAGCTTGGGCGGGACGGAAGTTTATGGCTACACCTTC
size: few
D: NA
J: TRBJ1-2
V: TRBV5-1

CDR3: CSARGQRDGLEQYF
DNA: TGCAGTGCTAGAGGCCAGCGGGACGGTCTGGAGCAGTACTTC
size: NA
D: TRBD2
J: TRBJ2-7
V: TRBV20-1

CDR3: CASSLVTGPKITGELFF
DNA: TGTGCCAGCAGCTTAGTTACAGGCCCGAAAATCACCGGGGAGCTGTTTTTT
size: NA
D: NA
J: TRBJ2-2
V: TRBV7-3

CDR3: CASSELAGGEQYF
DNA: TGTGCCAGCAGTGAACTAGCGGGAGGCGAGCAGTACTTC
size: NA
D: TRBD2
J: TRBJ2-7
V: TRBV2

CDR3: CATSDVGGTGELFF
DNA: TGTGCCACCAGTGATGTGGGAGGGACCGGGGAGCTGTTTTTT
size: NA
D: TRBD2
J: TRBJ2-2
V: TRBV24-1

CDR3: CASRVGVNTEAFF
DNA: TGTGCCAGCAGGGTAGGGGTCAACACTGAAGCTTTCTTT
size: NA
D: NA
J: TRBJ1-1
V: TRBV7-6

CDR3: CSVTGTSYEQYF
DNA: TGCAGCGTGACCGGGACATCCTACGAGCAGTACTTC
size: many
D: NA
J: TRBJ2-7
V: TRBV29-1

CDR3: CASSLVAGSPLHF
DNA: TGTGCCAGCAGCTTGGTTGCCGGTTCACCCCTCCACTTT
size: few
D: NA
J: TRBJ1-6
V: TRBV5-5

CDR3: CTSSLTSGAGVWGEQFF
DNA: TGTACCAGCAGTTTGACTTCCGGAGCGGGAGTATGGGGTGAGCAGTTCTTC
size: once
D: TRBD2
J: TRBJ2-1
V: TRBV12-3/TRBV12-4

CDR3: CASSPGPGRTYTEAFF
DNA: TGTGCCAGCAGTCCCGGTCCGGGACGAACTTACACTGAAGCTTTCTTT
size: NA
D: NA
J: TRBJ1-1
V: TRBV12-3/TRBV12-4

CDR3: CASSPQYWTGGSGANVLTF
DNA: TGCGCCAGCAGCCCACAATACTGGACGGGGGGCTCTGGGGCCAACGTCCTGACTTTC
size: few
D: TRBD2
J: TRBJ2-6
V: TRBV5-1